Presented here are 24 T cell receptor beta chains from one specimen sequenced in a study of beta chain features in type 1 diabetes. Study-wide points: For Type 1 diabetes patients, all four CD4+ subsets carried TCRB CDR3s that were moderately but significantly shorter.

Reverse transcribing all isolated RNA meant expressed TCRB transcripts were sequenced. Repertoires were generated with immunoSEQ multiplex PCR, while TCRdb's copy carries only in-frame clones and drops some. The table includes fewer than 300,000 clones, 11% detected once. The antigens these receptors bind are not known. The sequenced sample consisted of naive CD4+ T cells from blood. These TCRs come from a young man with type 1 diabetes.

The table lists this clone with a few counts. The V and J genes are TRBV29-1 and TRBJ1-1; possibly TRBD1 for D (6 bases). V was trimmed by 6 bases and J by 1 base, leaving 18 bases between them. CDR3 length: 15 residues. Looked up from germline, CDR1 is SQVTM and CDR2 is ANQGSEA. This CDR3 is CSVAGEGRGNTEAFF. The DNA for the CDR3 is TGCAGCGTGGCCGGGGAGGGCAGGGGGAACACTGAAGCTTTCTTT.

Only a few counts were recorded for this clone. The V gene is TRBV7-2, the J gene TRBJ1-2, with 9 bases identical to TRBD1. V shed 5 bases, J shed 10 bases, and the junction held 11 bases outside the gene matches. The CDR3 consists of 14 residues. Germline CDR1 and CDR2: SGHTA and FQGNSA. The CDR3 bases are TGTGCCAGCAGCCCGGACAGGGGCGGGGGTTACTACACCTTC. Translation: CASSPDRGGGYYTF.

In this sample, this clone turned up a few times. The chain combines TRBV6-5 with TRBJ2-2; 8 nucleotides align to TRBD1. Germline values: CDR1 MNHEY, CDR2 SVGAGI. The J segment lost 5 bases and the V segment lost 4 bases, leaving 6 bases of the junction unmatched. The CDR3 runs to 15 residues. CDR3 DNA: TGTGCCAGCAGTTCCCCGGACAGGGTTACCGGGGAGCTGTTTTTT. Its translation: CASSSPDRVTGELFF.

This clone was detected only a few times. The CDR3 region is CAWSAGTANTGELFF. As DNA, the CDR3 is TGTGCCTGGAGTGCCGGGACAGCTAACACCGGGGAGCTGTTTTTT. This chain links TRBV30 with TRBJ2-2; 7 positions match TRBD1. This CDR3 comprises 15 residues. The ends lost 1 base at V and 2 bases at J; junction bases unmatched: 4. Per germline, CDR1 GTSNPN and CDR2 SVGIG (reference sequence).

This clone has only a few counts. V usage is TRBV7-2 and J usage is TRBJ1-1; D may be TRBD1 (5 bases). Trimming stripped 5 bases from V and 2 bases from J, with 12 bases between. There are 14 residues in the CDR3. Germline CDR1 reads SGHTA; CDR2 reads FQGNSA. CDR3 in DNA: TGTGCCAGCAGCCCAGGGCCAGCTAACACTGAAGCTTTCTTT. Protein product: CASSPGPANTEAFF.

This clone appeared a few times. The chain links TRBV7-9 to TRBJ2-5; D unclear. The CDR3 is made up of 13 amino acids. Trimming removed 4 bases from V and 4 bases from J, with 10 bases in between. In germline, CDR1 is SEHNR, CDR2 FQNEAQ (reference sequence). The CDR3 sequence: CASSSNGRETQYF. In nucleotides, the CDR3 is TGTGCCAGCAGCTCTAACGGTAGAGAGACCCAGTACTTC.

The chain uses TRBV7-9 and TRBJ2-7, with D unresolved. The CDR3 loop spans 12 amino acids. The V end lost 5 bases, the J end lost 2 bases, and 7 bases lay between the germline ends. Germline V lookup: CDR1 SEHNR, CDR2 FQNEAQ (reference sequence). CDR3 protein: CASSPAAYEQYF. The CDR3 bases are TGTGCCAGCAGCCCTGCGGCCTACGAGCAGTACTTC.

The rearrangement joins TRBV5-1 to TRBJ2-4; possible D gene TRBD2, 6 bases. The CDR3 is 15 residues long. The V end was cut by 2 bases, the J end by 1 base, with 10 bases between. Germline CDR1 is SGHRS and CDR2 is YFSETQ. CDR3 in DNA: TGCGCCAGCAGCTTAGCGCGGGACGCCAAAAACATTCAGTACTTC. It yields the protein CASSLARDAKNIQYF.

This clone has more than one count but fewer than ten. The gene calls are TRBV5-1 and TRBJ1-1; tentative D call: TRBD1 (6 bases). The CDR3 contains 15 residues. Germline CDR1 and CDR2: SGHRS and YFSETQ. Between the trimmed V and J ends, which lost 2 bases and 0 bases, there was a span of 11 bases. CDR3 protein: CASSFLTGMNTEAFF. The DNA of the CDR3 is TGCGCCAGCAGCTTCCTTACAGGGATGAACACTGAAGCTTTCTTT. Full variable domain (outside the CDR3, taken from reference TRBV5-1 and TRBJ1-1): KAGVTQTPRYLIKTRGQQVTLSCSPISGHRSVSWYQQTPGQGLQFLFEYFSETQRNKGNFPGRFSGRQFSNSRSEMNVSTLELGDSALYLCASSFLTGMNTEAFFGQGTRLTVV.

The chain joins TRBV29-1 to TRBJ2-3; possible D gene TRBD2, 6 bases. Trimming removed 5 bases at V and 5 bases at J, with 14 bases between. Germline V gene sequence: CDR1 SQVTM, CDR2 ANQGSEA. This CDR3 spans 13 amino acids. The CDR3 DNA sequence: TGCAGCGTTCCAAGTAGCGGAGGAGATACGCAGTATTTT. It translates to CSVPSSGGDTQYF.

The V call is TRBV7-2, the J call TRBJ2-1; D possibly corresponds to TRBD2 (6 bases). Trimming took 5 bases from V and 7 from J, leaving 15 bases between them. The CDR3 is made up of 14 amino acids. The germline gives CDR1 SGHTA, CDR2 FQGNSA. The CDR3 loop is CASSMMTRSNEQFF. The CDR3 nucleotides read TGTGCCAGCAGCATGATGACTAGATCTAATGAGCAGTTCTTC.

The J gene is TRBJ1-2, the V gene TRBV11-3, with 10 bases lining up with TRBD1. The ends lost 4 bases at V and 6 bases at J; junction bases unmatched: 2. The CDR3 loop spans 13 amino acids. Germline loops: CDR1 SGHNT, CDR2 YENEEA. The chain's CDR3 is CASSSGQGDGYTF. In nucleotides, the CDR3 is TGTGCCAGCAGCTCTGGACAGGGGGATGGCTACACCTTC.

This clone has just a few counts. The V and J genes are TRBV19 and TRBJ2-1; no definite D call. V dropped 4 bases and J dropped 6 bases, with 7 bases sitting between them. Germline CDR1 is LNHDA and CDR2 is SQIVND (reference sequence). There are 12 residues in the CDR3. CDR3 loop: CASSTGFNEQFF. The DNA of the CDR3 is TGTGCCAGTAGTACCGGGTTCAATGAGCAGTTCTTC.

This clone showed up just a few times. This chain uses TRBV29-1 with TRBJ2-3, with D perhaps matching TRBD2 (5 bases). Per germline, CDR1 SQVTM and CDR2 ANQGSEA. Trimming pared 6 bases from V and 2 bases from J, leaving 12 bases between. The CDR3 has 13 residues. The CDR3 DNA is TGCAGCGTAGATAAGGGAGACACAGATACGCAGTATTTT. Its translation: CSVDKGDTDTQYF.

The chain employs TRBV6-1 and TRBJ1-1; weak D call: TRBD1 (6 bases). Looked up from germline, CDR1 is MNHNS and CDR2 is SASEGT. The CDR3 is 15 residues long. V shed 2 bases and J shed 2 bases, with 12 bases lying between them. CDR3 sequence reads: CASSERGTPNTEAFF. For the CDR3, the DNA is TGTGCCAGCAGTGAAAGGGGGACACCAAACACTGAAGCTTTCTTT.

V usage is TRBV10-2 and J usage is TRBJ1-6, with 9 nucleotides matching TRBD1. Germline V CDR1 and CDR2: WSHSY, SAAADI. This CDR3 comprises 15 residues. V shed 2 bases, J shed 9 bases, and the junction held 5 bases outside the gene matches. The CDR3 loop is CASSEPGTGSSPLHF. The CDR3 coding sequence is TGCGCCAGCAGTGAGCCCGGGACAGGGAGTTCACCCCTCCACTTT.

The CDR3 DNA sequence: TGTGCCAGTAGTATCGCTGCGGACAGGCGCTTCTATGGCTACACCTTC. This encodes CASSIAADRRFYGYTF. The chain carries TRBV19 and TRBJ1-2; 7 bases agree with TRBD1. The J segment lost 4 bases and the V segment lost 3 bases, leaving 11 bases of the junction unmatched. The germline V gene encodes CDR1 LNHDA and CDR2 SQIVND (reference sequence). The CDR3 loop spans 16 amino acids.

In its sample, this clone was seen a few times. This chain connects TRBV15 to TRBJ2-1; D unresolved. This CDR3 spans 14 amino acids. Germline-derived CDR1 and CDR2 are LNHNV and YYDKDF (reference sequence). Trimming cost V 8 bases and J 0 bases, with 11 bases left between them. The CDR3 loop reads CATGPSYSYNEQFF. CDR3 coding DNA: TGTGCCACCGGGCCTTCTTACTCCTACAATGAGCAGTTCTTC.

As for this clone: The same CDR3 can be traced to other DNA sequences in this sample. J is TRBJ2-5 and V is TRBV5-1; D perhaps matches TRBD1 (6 bases). Looked up from germline, CDR1 is SGHRS and CDR2 is YFSETQ. Trimming cost V 0 bases and J 4 bases, with 7 bases left between them. The CDR3 is 13 residues long. CDR3 residues: CASSLEGGETQYF. Written as DNA, the CDR3 is TGCGCCAGCAGCTTGGAAGGGGGAGAGACCCAGTACTTC.

The chain is built from TRBV7-9 and TRBJ2-7, with a weak D call TRBD2 (7 bases). This CDR3 spans 16 amino acids. The V end was cut by 4 bases, the J end by 6 bases, with 22 bases between. Germline V CDR1 and CDR2: SEHNR, FQNEAQ (reference sequence). The CDR3 spells CASSSSGTSGRGEQYF. In DNA form, the CDR3 reads TGTGCCAGCAGCTCGAGCGGGACATCCGGAAGGGGCGAGCAGTACTTC.

This clone was observed a few times. The V call is TRBV7-2, the J call TRBJ2-7; D call uncertain. Looked up from germline, CDR1 is SGHTA and CDR2 is FQGNSA. CDR3 length: 14 residues. Trimming removed 4 bases from V and 0 bases from J, with 10 bases in between. As DNA, the CDR3 is TGTGCCAGCAGCTCTACAGCCAGCTCCTACGAGCAGTACTTC. Its translation: CASSSTASSYEQYF.

The chain has TRBV7-2 and TRBJ1-2; TRBD1 might be the D (6 bases). Per the germline V gene, CDR1 is SGHTA and CDR2 is FQGNSA. The germline V and J ends were trimmed by 0 bases and 3 bases, with 11 bases remaining between them. The CDR3 length is 15 residues. The CDR3 coding sequence is TGTGCCAGCAGCTTAGCCTCGGCAGGGGACTATGGCTACACCTTC. Translating gives CASSLASAGDYGYTF.

This clone has more than one count but fewer than ten. The chain couples TRBV12-5 to TRBJ2-1; D may be TRBD1 (5 bases). From germline, CDR1 is LGHNT and CDR2 FRNRAP. There are 16 residues in the CDR3. V lost 5 bases, J lost 0 bases, and 14 bases lay in between. The CDR3 nucleotides read TGTGCTAGTGGTACCCAGGGCGTAAGCTCCTACAATGAGCAGTTCTTC. Residues: CASGTQGVSSYNEQFF.

This clone appeared a few times. The chain uses TRBV11-3 and TRBJ2-7; possible D gene TRBD1, 7 bases. The CDR3 contains 13 residues. The germline V gene encodes CDR1 SGHNT and CDR2 YENEEA. Trimming took 5 bases from V and 3 from J, leaving 11 bases between them. This CDR3 reads CASSGGTDYEQYF. The CDR3 DNA sequence: TGTGCCAGCAGCGGGGGGACAGACTACGAGCAGTACTTC.